A selection of T cell receptor beta chains follows, all from one sample in a study of graft-versus-host responses after intestinal transplantation. Their antigens remain unidentified. Repertoires were generated with immunoSEQ multiplex PCR, while TCRdb's copy carries only in-frame clones and drops some. The sample holds some 100,000 clones, approximately 90% seen once. The sample was unstimulated CD8+ T cells sorted from spleen or lymph node cells, taken before transplant. These receptors came from a human donor who was the organ donor for an intestinal transplant. Both conserved end residues are trimmed from each CDR3.

>TRBV6-1|TRBJ1-2
ASSEADILANYGYT
>TRBV11-2|TRBJ2-1
ASRIFLGGRAPNEQF
>TRBV30|TRBJ1-1
AWSGESIKGQTNTEAF
>TRBV5-1|TRBJ2-7
ASSLVQGFIYEQY
>TRBV11-2|TRBJ2-3
ASSLGYLAGGPGDTQY
>TRBV6-4|TRBJ1-3
ASTEGFPIY
>TRBV6-5|TRBJ1-5
ASRRTGNSNQPQH
>TRBV4-1|TRBJ1-5
ASSRYYRFDSNQPQH
>TRBV19|TRBJ2-1
ASSTDIGQF
>TRBV11-2|TRBJ1-1
ASSGAREAF
>TRBV11-2|TRBJ2-3
ASSQKRGTDTQY